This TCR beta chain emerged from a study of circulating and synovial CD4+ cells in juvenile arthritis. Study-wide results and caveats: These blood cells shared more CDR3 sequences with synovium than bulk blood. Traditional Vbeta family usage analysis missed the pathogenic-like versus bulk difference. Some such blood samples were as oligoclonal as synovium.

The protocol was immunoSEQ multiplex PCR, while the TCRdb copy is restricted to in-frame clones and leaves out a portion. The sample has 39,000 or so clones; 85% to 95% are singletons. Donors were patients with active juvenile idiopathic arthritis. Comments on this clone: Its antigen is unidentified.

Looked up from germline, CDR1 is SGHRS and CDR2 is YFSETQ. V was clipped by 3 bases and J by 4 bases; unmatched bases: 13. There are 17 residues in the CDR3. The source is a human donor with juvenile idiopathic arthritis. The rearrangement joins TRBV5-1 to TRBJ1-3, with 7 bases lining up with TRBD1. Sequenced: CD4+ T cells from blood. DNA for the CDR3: TGCGCCAGCAGCTCCTTTCCGTCGACAGGGAAGGGAAACACCATATATTTT. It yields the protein CASSSFPSTGKGNTIYF.